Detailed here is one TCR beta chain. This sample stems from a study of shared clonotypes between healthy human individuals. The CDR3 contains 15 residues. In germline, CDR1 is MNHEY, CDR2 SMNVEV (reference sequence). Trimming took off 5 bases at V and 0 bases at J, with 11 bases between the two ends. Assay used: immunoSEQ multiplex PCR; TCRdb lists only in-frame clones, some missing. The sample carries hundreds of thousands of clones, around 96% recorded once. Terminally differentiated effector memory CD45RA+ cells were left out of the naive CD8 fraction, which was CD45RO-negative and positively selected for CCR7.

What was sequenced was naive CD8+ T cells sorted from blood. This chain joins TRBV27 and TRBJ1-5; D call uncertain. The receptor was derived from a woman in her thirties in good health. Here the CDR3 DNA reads TGTGCCAGCAGTCGGATAGGACTTAGCAATCAGCCCCAGCATTTT. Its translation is CASSRIGLSNQPQHF.